A single sample is the source of the 17 T cell receptor beta chains below, sequenced in a study of shared clonotypes between healthy human individuals. Libraries were prepared by immunoSEQ multiplex PCR; TCRdb keeps only in-frame clonotypes and omits some of them. This table holds millions of clones, around 94% found once. Sequences were obtained from naive CD4+ T cells sorted from blood. Subset in this sample: CD45RA+ positively selected. The receptors were gathered from a man younger than 30 in good health.

This clone was picked up a small number of times. This chain links TRBV28 with TRBJ1-1; TRBD1 aligns across 8 bases. Germline values: CDR1 MDHEN, CDR2 SYDVKM. The CDR3 runs to 16 residues. V dropped 3 bases and J dropped 7; count of bases not matched to a gene: 13. The CDR3, as DNA: TGTGCCAGCAGTTTCAGGGGGCAAGACCATAGACTTGAAGCTTTCTTT. Amino acid sequence: CASSFRGQDHRLEAFF.

Concerning this clone itself: The final CDR3 position lacks the conserved phenylalanine or tryptophan, pointing to a likely read error. Because the CDR3's place on the DNA is in doubt, the DNA is left out and the CDR3 is given as listed by TCRdb. The chain combines TRBV28 with TRBJ2-3; the table's D gene call, TRBD2, was not cross checked with the DNA. With termini counted, the CDR3 has 15 amino acids. CDR1 MDHEN and CDR2 SYDVKM come from the germline V gene. CDR3 residues: CASSSAAKTGLAGRV.

This clone has only a few counts. The chain carries TRBV25-1 and TRBJ1-1; 9 nucleotides align to TRBD1. V was clipped by 5 bases and J by 4 bases; unmatched bases: 8. The CDR3 length is 15 residues. Germline V lookup: CDR1 MGHDK, CDR2 SYGVNS. In DNA form, the CDR3 reads TGTGCCAGCAGTACCCACAGGGGGCAGGTCACTGAAGCTTTCTTT. This codes for CASSTHRGQVTEAFF.

The gene calls are TRBV6-1 and TRBJ2-7; TRBD2 matches 7 bases. The CDR3 sequence is 15 residues long. The V gene end was trimmed by 7 bases and the J gene end by 2 bases; junction bases not matched to a gene: 11. The germline V gene encodes CDR1 MNHNS and CDR2 SASEGT. The CDR3 loop is CASTARARETYEQYF. As DNA, the CDR3 is TGTGCCAGCACCGCCCGGGCGCGGGAGACCTACGAGCAGTACTTC.

The gene calls are TRBV28 and TRBJ2-5, with TRBD1 identical over 7 bases. Trimming took 4 bases from V and 9 from J; bases not matched to a gene: 11. The V gene's germline CDR1 is MDHEN and CDR2 SYDVKM. The CDR3 is 14 amino acids. CDR3 in amino acids: CASSSPGQYGPQYF. The CDR3 DNA follows: TGTGCCAGCAGTTCCCCGGGACAGTATGGTCCCCAGTACTTC.

The chain joins TRBV4-1 to TRBJ2-4; D unresolved. V gave up 0 bases and J gave up 3 bases, with 15 bases separating them. Germline V gene data show CDR1 as MGHRA and CDR2 as YSYEKL. CDR3 size: 17 residues. The CDR3 DNA reads as TGCGCCAGCAGCCAAGATCCTAAGACCAAGGGCAAAAACATTCAGTACTTC. Its translation: CASSQDPKTKGKNIQYF.

The V call is TRBV2, the J call TRBJ1-3; 7 bases align to TRBD1. Germline-derived CDR1 and CDR2 are SNHLY and FYNNEI. There are 16 residues in the CDR3. Germline trimming cut 7 bases from V and 1 base from J; bases unmatched to any gene: 10. The CDR3 nucleotides are TGTGCCAGCACCCAGGACAGGATAAGGTCTGGAAACACCATATATTTT. Protein product: CASTQDRIRSGNTIYF.

The V and J genes are TRBV4-3 and TRBJ2-3; TRBD2 agrees at 9 bases. This CDR3 is built from 16 residues. Trimming cost V 4 bases and J 4 bases; bases outside gene matches: 9. Germline assignment: CDR1 LGHNA and CDR2 YSLEER. CDR3 loop: CASSRDYSGSADTQYF. Here the CDR3 DNA reads TGCGCCAGCAGCCGAGATTATAGCGGGAGTGCAGATACGCAGTATTTT.

In regard to this clone: The same CDR3 is also encoded by other DNA sequences in this sample. The chain combines TRBV5-1 with TRBJ2-5; 8 bases agree with TRBD1. The CDR3 runs to 13 residues. Per germline, CDR1 SGHRS and CDR2 YFSETQ. The ends lost 4 bases at V and 5 bases at J; junction bases unmatched: 4. The DNA of the CDR3 is TGCGCCAGCAGCAGGGACAGGTTGGAGACCCAGTACTTC. Amino acids: CASSRDRLETQYF.

This clone was seen a handful of times. This chain connects TRBV29-1 to TRBJ1-1; D ambiguous. CDR1 and CDR2 (germline): SQVTM, ANQGSEA. This CDR3 has 12 amino acids. V dropped 1 base and J dropped 5 bases, with 8 bases sitting between them. DNA of the CDR3: TGCAGCGTTGAAGGGTGGGTAACTGAAGCTTTCTTT. It codes for CSVEGWVTEAFF.

V and J are TRBV5-4 and TRBJ1-1; unclear D gene. The germline gives CDR1 SGHNT, CDR2 YYREEE (reference sequence). This CDR3 has 16 amino acids. Trimming left V 0 bases short and J 1 base short, with 13 bases between. Here the CDR3 DNA reads TGTGCCAGCAGCTTGGACAGACTTCCTCAGAACACTGAAGCTTTCTTT. It encodes CASSLDRLPQNTEAFF.

The chain has TRBV5-1 and TRBJ1-2, with 11 bases fitting TRBD1. The germline V gene has CDR1 SGHRS and CDR2 YFSETQ. The length of the CDR3 is 16 residues. V shed 0 bases and J 7 bases; nucleotides not matched to a gene: 8. The CDR3 here is CASSLGTGGVSGGYTF. CDR3 nucleotide sequence: TGCGCCAGCAGCTTGGGGACAGGGGGCGTTTCGGGTGGCTACACCTTC.

CDR3 residues: CASSLGAGGNYGYTF. Here the CDR3 DNA reads TGTGCCAGCAGCTTGGGGGCAGGGGGAAACTATGGCTACACCTTC. V and J are TRBV5-6 and TRBJ1-2; TRBD1 matches at 7 bases. CDR3 length: 15 residues. Trimming at V came to 0 bases and at J to 2 bases, leaving 4 bases not matched to a gene. Germline V gene sequence: CDR1 SGHDT, CDR2 YYEEEE. Full variable domain (outside the CDR3, taken from reference TRBV5-6 and TRBJ1-2): DAGVTQSPTHLIKTRGQQVTLRCSPKSGHDTVSWYQQALGQGPQFIFQYYEEEERQRGNFPDRFSGHQFPNYSSELNVNALLLGDSALYLCASSLGAGGNYGYTFGSGTRLTVV.

CDR3 nucleotide sequence: TGTGCCAGCAGTACCTCCGGACGGCCGCCTCGCTACGAGCAGTACTTC. This translates into CASSTSGRPPRYEQYF. The chain employs TRBV6-6 and TRBJ2-7; D remains ambiguous. V was cut by 5 bases and J by 3 bases, with 20 bases left in between. The CDR3 is 16 amino acids. Germline CDR1 MNHNY, CDR2 SVGAGI (reference sequence).

This chain links TRBV19 with TRBJ2-1, with unresolved D. The CDR3 has 15 amino acids. Deletions cut 4 bases from V and 7 bases from J, with 17 bases between. The V gene's germline CDR1 is LNHDA and CDR2 SQIVND (reference sequence). The CDR3: CASSKVQPIRNEQFF. DNA of the CDR3: TGTGCCAGTAGTAAGGTCCAGCCAATACGGAATGAGCAGTTCTTC.

The rearrangement links TRBV9 to TRBJ2-7; perhaps TRBD2 as D (5 bases). The V gene lost 2 bases and the J gene lost 2 bases, with 14 bases spanning the gap. Germline-derived CDR1 and CDR2 are SGDLS and YYNGEE. The CDR3 consists of 15 residues. The CDR3 bases are TGTGCCAGCAGCGTTTACGACGGGGTGACCTACGAGCAGTACTTC. Translated: CASSVYDGVTYEQYF.

This chain uses TRBV5-4 with TRBJ1-5; D is unresolved. CDR1 and CDR2 (germline): SGHNT, YYREEE (reference sequence). Trimming left V 2 bases short and J 6 bases short, with 9 bases between. This CDR3 has 13 amino acids. This CDR3 reads CASSLGGRQPQHF. DNA for the CDR3: TGTGCCAGCAGCTTAGGAGGTCGTCAGCCCCAGCATTTT.